This T cell receptor (beta chain) was identified in a study of T cells in Graves' hyperthyroidism and ophthalmopathy. Study-level findings and limits: The model predicted ophthalmopathy a median around six months before onset.

There were TCR beta CDR3 regions amplified from RNA transcripts. The HTBI primer set drove a first-round RT-PCR of the TCR CDR3. TCRdb passed the multiplex PCR reads through MiXCR, listing each CDR3 protein once. The sample holds hundreds of thousands of distinct CDR3 sequences, roughly 15% seen once. As regards this clonotype: What it binds is not known. It may be a read error: a sequence one base away is much more abundant.

CDR1 SNHLY and CDR2 FYNNEI come from the germline V gene. V was cut by 3 bases and J by 6 bases, with 2 bases left in between. CDR3 length: 10 residues. This clonotype was sampled from a woman aged 50 to 60 with Graves' ophthalmopathy. Sequences were obtained from blood. The chain employs TRBV2 and TRBJ2-5; D call uncertain. CDR3 protein: CASSDQTQYF. CDR3 coding DNA: TGTGCCAGCAGTGACCAGACCCAGTACTTC. Variable domain in full (rest from reference TRBV2 and TRBJ2-5): EPEVTQTPSHQVTQMGQEVILRCVPISNHLYFYWYRQILGQKVEFLVSFYNNEISEKSEIFDDQFSVERPDGSNFTLKIRSTKLEDSAMYFCASSDQTQYFGPGTRLLVL.